Listed below are T cell receptor beta chains from one sample, sequenced in a study of shared clonotypes between healthy human individuals. Profiled with immunoSEQ multiplex PCR; TCRdb holds only in-frame clones, not every one. The sample has about 2.1 million clones; approximately 92% are singletons. The material sequenced was naive CD8+ T cells from PBMCs. These receptors originate from a man aged 18 to 35 in good health. Some clones in this sample may be carry-over from other donors' samples. Both conserved end residues are part of each CDR3. Fields, in order: clone size, V gene, D gene, J gene, CDR3 DNA, CDR3 protein. A D gene is named only where the DNA matches it firmly. Only some rows state a clone size, as once, few, many or a class for expanded clones.

.,TRBV6-1,TRBD1,TRBJ1-1,TGTGCCAGCAGTGAAAACGGGGCAGGGGGTGGTGTCACTGAAGCTTTCTTT,CASSENGAGGGVTEAFF
.,TRBV6-1,.,TRBJ1-2,TGTGCCAGCAGTGAAGCGCGGAGGACGCATTATGGCTACACCTTC,CASSEARRTHYGYTF
.,TRBV29-1,TRBD2,TRBJ2-7,TGCAGCGTGCTGGGACTATCCTACGAGCAGTACTTC,CSVLGLSYEQYF
few,TRBV19,.,TRBJ1-5,TGTGCCAGTAGTATACCAGGGAGTCAGCCCCAGCATTTT,CASSIPGSQPQHF
few,TRBV2,.,TRBJ1-4,TGTGCCAGCAGTGAATGGGTGGAGGAAAAACTGTTTTTT,CASSEWVEEKLFF
.,TRBV7-3,TRBD2,TRBJ2-3,TGTGCCAGCAGCTTGGAAACGGGACTAGCGGGAGATACGCAGTATTTT,CASSLETGLAGDTQYF
.,TRBV6-1,TRBD1,TRBJ2-1,TGTGCCAGCAGTGCCTTGACAGGGGGAGCCTACAATGAGCAGTTCTTC,CASSALTGGAYNEQFF
.,TRBV25-1,.,TRBJ2-1,TGTGCCAGCAGTGAGCTACTGGGGGGATACAATGAGCAGTTCTTC,CASSELLGGYNEQFF
.,TRBV28,.,TRBJ2-1,TGTGCCAGCAGTTCCTTCGGGGGCGCGGACAATGAGCAGTTCTTC,CASSSFGGADNEQFF
.,TRBV13,.,TRBJ2-5,TGTGCCAGCAGCCCTCAGGTAGGAGAGACCCAGTACTTC,CASSPQVGETQYF
.,TRBV29-1,.,TRBJ2-1,TGCAGCGTTGTATGGTCCCATGAGCAGTTCTTC,CSVVWSHEQFF
once,TRBV5-6,TRBD1,TRBJ2-1,TGTGCCAGCAGCTTGGGGACAGGGCCTCTCAAAGTGCAGTTCTTC,CASSLGTGPLKVQFF
.,TRBV28,.,TRBJ1-5,TGTGCCAGCAGTAGCGGGGGGTGGGGGAGCAATCAGCCCCAGCATTTT,CASSSGGWGSNQPQHF
.,TRBV27,TRBD2,TRBJ2-7,TGTGCCAGCAGTTCTAGCGGGAGAGGCTACGAGCAGTACTTC,CASSSSGRGYEQYF
once,TRBV5-1,.,TRBJ1-4,TGCGCCAGCAGCGGAGCTAACCGGGACGGTAGTATACCAACTAATGAAAAACTGTTTTTT,CASSGANRDGSIPTNEKLFF
.,TRBV4-3,TRBD2,TRBJ2-1,TGCGCCAGCAGCCAAGACGCCCCTTTAGTAGCGGGGGGATTCAATGAGCAGTTCTTC,CASSQDAPLVAGGFNEQFF
.,TRBV27,.,TRBJ1-5,TGTGCCAGCAGTTGGGGGTGGAATCAGCCCCAGCATTTT,CASSWGWNQPQHF
.,TRBV11-2,.,TRBJ1-2,TGTGCCAGCAGCGCACGGGATTTGGGCTACACCTTC,CASSARDLGYTF
.,TRBV15,.,TRBJ1-5,TGTGCCACCAGCAGAGACCGGGACAACAATCAGCCCCAGCATTTT,CATSRDRDNNQPQHF
.,TRBV19,.,TRBJ2-7,TGTGCCAGTAGTGCCCGTAGGGAGAGCTCCTACGAGCAGTACTTC,CASSARRESSYEQYF
.,TRBV27,.,TRBJ2-1,TGTGCCAGCAGTTACTCCGGGTACCCCTACAATGAGCAGTTCTTC,CASSYSGYPYNEQFF
.,TRBV9,.,TRBJ1-1,TGTGCCAGCAGCGTAGGAGCAGGAAACACTGAAGCTTTCTTT,CASSVGAGNTEAFF
.,TRBV30,.,TRBJ1-2,TGTGCCTGGAGCATACTGCAGGCTGTTGATGGCTACACCTTC,CAWSILQAVDGYTF
.,TRBV2,.,TRBJ1-5,TGTGCCAGCTCCCCAGAAGGGCAGGGGAATCAGCCCCAGCATTTT,CASSPEGQGNQPQHF
.,TRBV7-9,.,TRBJ1-4,TGTGCCAGCAGCTCGGGACAAGCCAATGAAAAACTGTTTTTT,CASSSGQANEKLFF
.,TRBV18,TRBD2,TRBJ2-7,TGTGCCAGCTCACCATCCCCGGGGAGGGGTTTGGACGAGCAGTACTTC,CASSPSPGRGLDEQYF
once,TRBV27,TRBD2,TRBJ2-3,TGTGCCAGCAGTTTATTTATAGCGGGAGTGGAAGCTACGCAGTATTTT,CASSLFIAGVEATQYF
.,TRBV11-2,.,TRBJ2-7,TGTGCCAGCAGCCCACCTACTGAGTACGAGCAGTACTTC,CASSPPTEYEQYF
once,TRBV2,.,TRBJ2-7,TGTGCCAGCAGTGTTGGACTGGGCTACGAGCAGTACTTC,CASSVGLGYEQYF
.,TRBV4-1,.,TRBJ1-1,TGCGCCAGCTCGGCAGGGGTCGACACTGAAGCTTTCTTT,CASSAGVDTEAFF
.,TRBV19,TRBD2,TRBJ2-1,TGTGCCAGCAACTCCGGCTGGGACAGGGGGACTAGCGGGAGCTCCTACAATGAGCAGTTCTTC,CASNSGWDRGTSGSSYNEQFF
.,TRBV10-2,.,TRBJ2-5,TGCGCCAGCAGTGAAGGGGCCCCCGAGACCCAGTACTTC,CASSEGAPETQYF
.,TRBV11-2,TRBD2,TRBJ2-1,TGTGCCAGCAGACCCCTAGCGGACTCCTCCTACAATGAGCAGTTCTTC,CASRPLADSSYNEQFF
few,TRBV29-1,.,TRBJ1-2,TGCAGCGTTGAACTCGGTTCGGGAGGCTACACCTTC,CSVELGSGGYTF
.,TRBV7-9,TRBD2,TRBJ2-5,TGTGCCAGCAGCTCCCGGACTAGCGGGAGGAGGGAGACCCAGTACTTC,CASSSRTSGRRETQYF
.,TRBV7-9,TRBD1,TRBJ2-2,TGTGCCAGCAGCGCCCTGGGGCAGGGGGTGAACACCGGGGAGCTGTTTTTT,CASSALGQGVNTGELFF
.,TRBV6-5,TRBD1,TRBJ1-1,TGTGCCAGCAGTTACTCACAGGGGGCGAATGCTTTCTTT,CASSYSQGANAFF
.,TRBV28,.,TRBJ2-3,TGTGCCAGCAGTCCTAGGCAGGCAGATACGCAGTATTTT,CASSPRQADTQYF
.,TRBV28,.,TRBJ2-7,TGTGCCAGCAGCTCACAGGGAGGTTACTCCTACGAGCAGTACTTC,CASSSQGGYSYEQYF
.,TRBV6-1,.,TRBJ1-1,TGTGCCAGCAGTGAATTTATAGGGGGTAAGGGGAAAGCTTTCTTT,CASSEFIGGKGKAFF
.,TRBV11-2,TRBD2,TRBJ2-7,TGTGCCAGCAGCTTAGGTCCCCCTAGCGGGAGATCATTCTACGAGCAGTACTTC,CASSLGPPSGRSFYEQYF
once,TRBV13,TRBD2,TRBJ2-1,TGTGCCAGCAGCTTAGCCACTAGCGGTAGCTCCTACAATGAGCAGTTCTTC,CASSLATSGSSYNEQFF
.,TRBV27,TRBD1,TRBJ1-3,TGTGCCAGCAGTACTCACGGACAGGGGGCTAGAAACACCATATATTTT,CASSTHGQGARNTIYF
.,TRBV10-2,.,TRBJ1-5,TGCGCCAGCAGTGAGTCGAATCCCTCCCGCAATCAGCCCCAGCATTTT,CASSESNPSRNQPQHF
.,TRBV4-3,TRBD1,TRBJ1-4,TGCGCCAGCAGCCACCTCTGGGGTGGGACAGAAAATGAAAAACTGTTTTTT,CASSHLWGGTENEKLFF
.,TRBV6-1,TRBD1,TRBJ2-2,TGTGCCACCGGGCCGGACAGGGGGAACACCGGGGAGCTGTTTTTT,CATGPDRGNTGELFF
.,TRBV20-1,.,TRBJ1-2,TGCAGTGCTAGTGGCAGGGCCACCTTC,CSASGRATF
.,TRBV13,TRBD2,TRBJ2-3,TGTGCCAGCAGCTTAGAGCGGGGTCGAAGAGATACGCAGTATTTT,CASSLERGRRDTQYF
.,TRBV7-2,TRBD2,TRBJ2-5,TGTGCCAGCAGCTTAGCCGGTAGCGGGTACGAAGAGACCCAGTACTTC,CASSLAGSGYEETQYF
.,TRBV18,TRBD2,TRBJ2-7,TGTGCCAGCTCACCCGGGACGATAGTACGTAGCGGGATTTCCTACGAGCAGTACTTC,CASSPGTIVRSGISYEQYF
.,TRBV4-1,.,TRBJ1-1,TGCGCCAGCAGCAAATCGGTGAACACTGAAGCTTTCTTT,CASSKSVNTEAFF
.,TRBV6-1,TRBD1,TRBJ1-1,TGTGCCAGCAGTGCTTTTGAGACAGGGGGGGCTGAAGCTTTCTTT,CASSAFETGGAEAFF
.,TRBV15,.,TRBJ2-1,TGTGCCACCAGCAGAGATCGAGGGAATGAGCAGTTCTTC,CATSRDRGNEQFF
.,TRBV18,.,TRBJ2-5,TGTGCCAGCTCACCCGGACCATGGGGGGAGACCCAGTACTTC,CASSPGPWGETQYF
once,TRBV7-9,TRBD2,TRBJ2-1,TGTGCCAGCAGCTTCGGGACTAGCGGGAGGGTCCACGACTACAATGAGCAGTTCTTC,CASSFGTSGRVHDYNEQFF
.,TRBV18,TRBD2,TRBJ2-7,TGTGCCAGCCCACTACGGACTAGCTCCTACGAGCAGTACTTC,CASPLRTSSYEQYF
once,TRBV25-1,.,TRBJ2-6,TGTGCCAGCAGTAGGGGAATGATGATCTCTGGGGCCAACGTCCTGACTTTC,CASSRGMMISGANVLTF
.,TRBV7-9,.,TRBJ1-1,TGTGCCAGCAGCTTATCCTCGAGTGGGCAGAGGAACACTGAAGCTTTCTTT,CASSLSSSGQRNTEAFF